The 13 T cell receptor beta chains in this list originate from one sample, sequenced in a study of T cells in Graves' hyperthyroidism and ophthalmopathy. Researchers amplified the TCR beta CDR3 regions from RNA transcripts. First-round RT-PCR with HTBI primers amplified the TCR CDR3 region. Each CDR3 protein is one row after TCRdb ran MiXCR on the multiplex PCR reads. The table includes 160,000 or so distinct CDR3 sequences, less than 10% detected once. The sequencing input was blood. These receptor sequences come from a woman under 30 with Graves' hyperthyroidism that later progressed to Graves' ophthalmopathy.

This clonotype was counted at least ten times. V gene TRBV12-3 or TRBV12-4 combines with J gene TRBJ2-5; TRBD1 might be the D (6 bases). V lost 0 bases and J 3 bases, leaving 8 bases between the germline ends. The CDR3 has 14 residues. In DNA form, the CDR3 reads TGTGCCAGCAGTTTAGCGTCAGGGGAAGAGACCCAGTACTTC. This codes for CASSLASGEETQYF.

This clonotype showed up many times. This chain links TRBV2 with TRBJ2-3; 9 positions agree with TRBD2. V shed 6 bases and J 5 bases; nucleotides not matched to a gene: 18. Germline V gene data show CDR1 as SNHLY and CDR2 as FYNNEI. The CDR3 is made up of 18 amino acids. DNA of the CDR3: TGTGCCAGCAGCGCACGTTTGGCTGGCGGGGGGGCGAGAGATACGCAGTATTTT. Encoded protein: CASSARLAGGGARDTQYF.

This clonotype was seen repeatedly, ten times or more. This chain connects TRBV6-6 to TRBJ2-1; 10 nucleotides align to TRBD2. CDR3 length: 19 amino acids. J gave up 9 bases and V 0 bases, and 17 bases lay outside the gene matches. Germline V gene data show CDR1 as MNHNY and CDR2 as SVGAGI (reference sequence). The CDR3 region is CASSYSISSGRNRGSEQFF. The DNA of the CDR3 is TGTGCCAGCAGTTACTCGATTTCTAGCGGGAGAAACCGCGGATCTGAGCAGTTCTTC.

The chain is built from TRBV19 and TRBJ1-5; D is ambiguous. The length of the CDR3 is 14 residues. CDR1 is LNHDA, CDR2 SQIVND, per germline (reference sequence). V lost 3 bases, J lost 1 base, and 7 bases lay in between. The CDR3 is CASSIPPSNQPQHF. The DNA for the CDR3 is TGTGCCAGTAGTATCCCCCCAAGCAATCAGCCCCAGCATTTT.

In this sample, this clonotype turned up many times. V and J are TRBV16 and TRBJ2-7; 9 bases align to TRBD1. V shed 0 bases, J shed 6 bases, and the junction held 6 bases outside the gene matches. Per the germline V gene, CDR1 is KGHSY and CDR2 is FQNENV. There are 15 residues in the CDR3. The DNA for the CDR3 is TGTGCCAGCAGCCAATCCGGCACAGGGGGCGGCGAGCAGTACTTC. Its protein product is CASSQSGTGGGEQYF.

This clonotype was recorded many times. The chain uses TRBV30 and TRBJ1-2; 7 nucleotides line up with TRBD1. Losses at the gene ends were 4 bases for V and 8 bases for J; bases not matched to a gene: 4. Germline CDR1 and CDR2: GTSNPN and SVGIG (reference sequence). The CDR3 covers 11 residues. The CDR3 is CAWTGGRGYTF. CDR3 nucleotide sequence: TGTGCCTGGACAGGGGGACGAGGCTACACCTTC.

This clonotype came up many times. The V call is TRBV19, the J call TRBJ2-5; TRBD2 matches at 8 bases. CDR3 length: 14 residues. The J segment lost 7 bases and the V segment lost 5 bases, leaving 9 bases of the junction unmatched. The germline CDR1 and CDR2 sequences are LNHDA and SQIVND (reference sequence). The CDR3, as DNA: TGTGCCAGTAGTGTACTAGCGGTGGAGGGGACCCAGTACTTC. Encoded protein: CASSVLAVEGTQYF.

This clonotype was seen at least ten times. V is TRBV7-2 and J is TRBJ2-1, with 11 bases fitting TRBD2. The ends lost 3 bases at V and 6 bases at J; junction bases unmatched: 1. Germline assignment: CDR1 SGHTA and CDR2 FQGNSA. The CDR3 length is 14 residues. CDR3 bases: TGTGCCAGCAGCTTGACTAGCGGGATCAATGAGCAGTTCTTC. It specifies CASSLTSGINEQFF.

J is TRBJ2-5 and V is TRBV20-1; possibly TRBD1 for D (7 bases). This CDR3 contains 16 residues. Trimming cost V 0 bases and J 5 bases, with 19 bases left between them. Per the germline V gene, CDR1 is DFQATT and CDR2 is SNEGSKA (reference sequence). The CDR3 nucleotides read TGCAGTGCTAGAGATTATACGGGACAGCGGGCGGAGACCCAGTACTTC. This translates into CSARDYTGQRAETQYF.

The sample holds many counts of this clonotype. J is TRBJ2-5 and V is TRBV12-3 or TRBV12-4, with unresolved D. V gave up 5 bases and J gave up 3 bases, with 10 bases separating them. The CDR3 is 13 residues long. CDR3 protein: CASSPRTKETQYF. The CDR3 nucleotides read TGTGCCAGCAGTCCGCGGACCAAAGAGACCCAGTACTTC.

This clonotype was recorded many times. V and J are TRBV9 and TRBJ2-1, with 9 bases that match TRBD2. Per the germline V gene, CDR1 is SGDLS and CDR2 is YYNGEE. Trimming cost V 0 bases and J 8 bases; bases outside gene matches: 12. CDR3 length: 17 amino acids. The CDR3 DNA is TGTGCCAGCAGCGTAGGTGTCTGGCGCGGGAGGGCCGATGAGCAGTTCTTC. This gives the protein CASSVGVWRGRADEQFF.

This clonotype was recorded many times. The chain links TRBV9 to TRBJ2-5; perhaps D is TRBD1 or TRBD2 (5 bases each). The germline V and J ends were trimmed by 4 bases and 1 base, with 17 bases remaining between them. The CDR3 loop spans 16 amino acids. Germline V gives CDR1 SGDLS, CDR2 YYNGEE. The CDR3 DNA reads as TGTGCCAGCAGCACCCTCCTCGGTGGGGGCCAAGAGACCCAGTACTTC. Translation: CASSTLLGGGQETQYF.

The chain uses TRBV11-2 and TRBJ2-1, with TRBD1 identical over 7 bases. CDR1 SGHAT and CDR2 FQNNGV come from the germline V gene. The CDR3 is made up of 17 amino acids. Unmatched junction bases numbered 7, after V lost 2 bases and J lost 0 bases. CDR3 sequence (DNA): TGTGCCAGCAGCTTAATACCGGGACAGAGCTCCTACAATGAGCAGTTCTTC. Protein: CASSLIPGQSSYNEQFF.